This T cell receptor beta chain was profiled in a study of blood T cell repertoires in COVID-19. The protocol was immunoSEQ multiplex PCR, while the TCRdb copy is restricted to in-frame clones and leaves out a portion. The data show around 190,000 clones, around four fifths seen once. Cohort 3 donors counted as recovered after two negative PCRs, clearance, or resolved symptoms. The V gene end was trimmed by 4 bases and the J gene end by 3 bases; junction bases not matched to a gene: 6. This CDR3 contains 16 residues. CDR1 MNHEY and CDR2 SVGEGT come from the germline V gene. This TCR was sampled from a man aged 35 to 55 who had recovered from COVID-19. The rearrangement uses TRBV6-2 or TRBV6-3 and TRBJ2-1, with TRBD2 identical over 10 bases. The specimen was PBMCs or T cells enriched from blood (not recorded which). The CDR3 sequence: CASSSPGLADYNEQFF. As DNA, the CDR3 is TGTGCCAGCAGTTCCCCAGGACTAGCGGACTACAATGAGCAGTTCTTC.